Only one count was recorded for the clone carrying this T cell receptor beta chain. These data are taken from a study of tumor T cells in aggressive B-cell lymphoma. The germline V gene has CDR1 SGHKS and CDR2 YYEKEE (reference sequence). Trimming cost V 4 bases and J 0 bases, with 13 bases left between them. This CDR3 has 15 amino acids. Only in-frame clones appear in the TCRdb table, and some are missing; sequencing was by immunoSEQ multiplex PCR. The sample carries several thousand clones, over 75% recorded once. J is TRBJ1-2 and V is TRBV5-5, with D possibly matching TRBD1 (6 bases). The sequencing sample was made of tumor tissue. This TCR derives from an adult with diffuse large B cell lymphoma. The CDR3 DNA is TGTGCCAGCAGCCTAGCCGGGGGGCCTAACTATGGCTACACCTTC. Its translation: CASSLAGGPNYGYTF. The complete variable domain, with remaining parts taken from reference TRBV5-5 and TRBJ1-2, reads DAGVTQSPTHLIKTRGQQVTLRCSPISGHKSVSWYQQVLGQGPQFIFQYYEKEERGRGNFPDRFSARQFPNYSSELNVNALLLGDSALYLCASSLAGGPNYGYTFGSGTRLTVV.